The present T cell receptor (beta chain) was sequenced within a study of cytotoxic CD8 clonotypes in ibrutinib-treated CLL. TCRdb keeps only in-frame clones here, not all; method: immunoSEQ multiplex PCR. The data contain 100,000 to 150,000 clones, approximately 83% of them singletons. Germline CDR1 reads SQVTM; CDR2 reads ANQGSEA. The CDR3 contains 13 residues. V lost 6 bases to trimming and J lost 2 bases; unmatched junction nucleotides: 6. About this clone itself: Distinct nucleotide sequences in the sample also encode this CDR3.

The source material was PBMCs, sampled after 24 months of ibrutinib treatment. The V gene is TRBV29-1, the J gene TRBJ2-7; 8 positions match TRBD1. The TCR was taken from a human donor with chronic lymphocytic leukemia. This CDR3 is CSVGSDRAYEQYF. The CDR3 region has the DNA TGCAGCGTAGGATCGGACAGGGCCTACGAGCAGTACTTC.